Listed here are 18 T cell receptor beta chains from one sample, sequenced in a study of cytomegalovirus exposure and HLA in healthy donors. Primers for the PCR totalled 60 Vbeta and 13 Jbeta. Repertoires were generated with immunoSEQ multiplex PCR, while TCRdb's copy carries only in-frame clones and drops some. The sample consists of about 130,000 clones, 75% to 85% of them appearing once. The sequenced sample consisted of PBMCs. The source is a man in his forties in good health and CMV-seronegative.

The chain links TRBV27 to TRBJ2-7; possibly TRBD2 for D (6 bases). The CDR3 contains 14 residues. V dropped 5 bases and J dropped 4 bases, with 15 bases sitting between them. From germline, CDR1 is MNHEY and CDR2 SMNVEV (reference sequence). This chain's CDR3 is CASSLGTVLYEQYF. Written as DNA, the CDR3 is TGTGCCAGCAGTCTCGGGACTGTTCTTTACGAGCAGTACTTC.

The rearrangement links TRBV5-8 to TRBJ1-6, with 7 nucleotides matching TRBD1. CDR3 length: 17 residues. V was clipped by 2 bases and J by 5 bases; unmatched bases: 10. CDR1 is SGHTS, CDR2 YDEGEE, per germline. The CDR3 region has the DNA TGTGCCAGCAGCTTAGCCCTAACTACAGGGGATAATTCACCCCTCCACTTT. It translates to CASSLALTTGDNSPLHF.

V is TRBV2 and J is TRBJ1-4; tentative D call: TRBD1 (6 bases). The V gene lost 8 bases and the J gene lost 8 bases, with 15 bases spanning the gap. From germline, CDR1 is SNHLY and CDR2 FYNNEI. The CDR3 consists of 13 residues. CDR3 sequence (DNA): TGTGCCAGCCGCTCAGGGGTTGGGGAAAAACTGTTTTTT. Translated: CASRSGVGEKLFF.

The chain links TRBV6-5 to TRBJ2-2; TRBD1 is a possible D gene (6 bases). CDR3 length: 14 amino acids. The V end was cut by 6 bases, the J end by 7 bases, with 15 bases between. CDR1 and CDR2 from the germline V gene are MNHEY and SVGAGI. Here the CDR3 DNA reads TGTGCCAGCAGAGTCCCAGGGGCGAACGGGGAGCTGTTTTTT. Translation: CASRVPGANGELFF.

The V call is TRBV7-6, the J call TRBJ1-1; D gene unclear. The germline V and J ends were trimmed by 0 bases and 8 bases, with 10 bases remaining between them. The CDR3 extends over 13 amino acids. From germline, CDR1 is SGHVS and CDR2 FNYEAQ. This CDR3 is CASSLANGREAFF. The CDR3 bases are TGTGCCAGCAGCTTAGCGAATGGGCGAGAAGCTTTCTTT.

About this clone itself: Compared with germline, one end of the junction differs, possibly owing to a read error. This rearrangement joins TRBV19 to TRBJ2-1; maybe TRBD2 (6 bases). This CDR3 is built from 12 residues. Germline V gives CDR1 LNHDA, CDR2 SQIVND (reference sequence). The DNA of the CDR3 is TGTGCCAGTAGTATGGAGGGGTCCGCGGTAGTCTTC. Amino acids: CASSMEGSAVVF.

CDR3 in amino acids: CASSELGTGNQPQHF. CDR3 nucleotides: TGTGCCAGCAGTGAACTGGGGACAGGGAATCAGCCCCAGCATTTT. This chain joins TRBV6-1 and TRBJ1-5; 9 nucleotides agree with TRBD1. Trimming at V came to 2 bases and at J to 4 bases, leaving 3 bases not matched to a gene. The CDR3 spans 15 residues. CDR1 is MNHNS and CDR2 is SASEGT in the germline V gene.

V and J are TRBV27 and TRBJ2-3, with 7 bases identical to TRBD1. J lost 4 bases, V lost 8 bases, and 6 bases had no gene match. The CDR3 is 13 residues long. The germline CDR1 and CDR2 sequences are MNHEY and SMNVEV (reference sequence). The CDR3 region is CASFGQASDTQYF. As DNA, the CDR3 is TGTGCCAGCTTCGGACAGGCCTCAGATACGCAGTATTTT.

The genes are TRBV6-1 and TRBJ1-5; 9 bases agree with TRBD1. The CDR3 consists of 15 residues. Germline V gene lookup returns CDR1 MNHNS and CDR2 SASEGT. The V gene end was trimmed by 2 bases and the J gene end by 5 bases; junction bases not matched to a gene: 4. The CDR3 DNA reads as TGTGCCAGCAGTGAAACAGGGGGCAGGTATCAGCCCCAGCATTTT. Its translation is CASSETGGRYQPQHF.

This chain links TRBV5-1 with TRBJ1-1, with D perhaps matching TRBD1 (5 bases). Germline V CDR1 and CDR2: SGHRS, YFSETQ. V was shortened by 4 bases and J by 0 bases, with 10 bases between the two germline ends. The CDR3 length is 14 residues. CDR3 in DNA: TGCGCCAGCAGCCGAGACAGTATGAACACTGAAGCTTTCTTT. It encodes CASSRDSMNTEAFF.

The chain couples TRBV2 to TRBJ2-7; TRBD2 aligns across 11 bases. Germline V gene data show CDR1 as SNHLY and CDR2 as FYNNEI. The CDR3 spans 15 residues. With 4 bases clipped from V and 3 bases from J, the junction kept 5 bases outside the gene matches. The CDR3 here is CASSGPTSGNYEQYF. The CDR3 nucleotides read TGTGCCAGCAGTGGACCGACTAGCGGGAACTACGAGCAGTACTTC.

V usage is TRBV25-1 and J usage is TRBJ2-5; TRBD1 matches 7 bases. Germline assignment: CDR1 MGHDK and CDR2 SYGVNS. The CDR3 consists of 15 residues. With V trimmed by 3 bases and J by 0 bases, 4 bases remained unmatched. CDR3 in amino acids: CASSEGQPHQETQYF. The CDR3 coding sequence is TGTGCCAGCAGTGAGGGACAGCCCCACCAAGAGACCCAGTACTTC. The whole variable domain, filled in from reference TRBV25-1 and TRBJ2-5, reads EADIYQTPRYLVIGTGKKITLECSQTMGHDKMYWYQQDPGMELHLIHYSYGVNSTEKGDLSSESTVSRIRTEHFPLTLESARPSHTSQYLCASSEGQPHQETQYFGPGTRLLVL.

This clone was observed once. This chain connects TRBV6-1 to TRBJ2-1; no firm D call. Germline CDR1 MNHNS, CDR2 SASEGT. The V end lost 2 bases, the J end lost 0 bases, and 20 bases lay between the germline ends. There are 19 residues in the CDR3. In DNA, the CDR3 is TGTGCCAGCAGTGAACGTATCCCCGCAGCGTCTACCTCCTACAATGAGCAGTTCTTC. The encoded protein is CASSERIPAASTSYNEQFF.

The V gene is TRBV5-6, the J gene TRBJ2-7, with D possibly matching TRBD2 (7 bases). The CDR3 is 15 amino acids. Trimming removed 0 bases at V and 2 bases at J, with 12 bases between. The germline V gene encodes CDR1 SGHDT and CDR2 YYEEEE. CDR3 sequence reads: CASSLEGGGTYEQYF. DNA of the CDR3: TGTGCCAGCAGCTTGGAGGGGGGGGGAACCTACGAGCAGTACTTC. The full variable domain, with the rest looked up from reference TRBV5-6 and TRBJ2-7, is DAGVTQSPTHLIKTRGQQVTLRCSPKSGHDTVSWYQQALGQGPQFIFQYYEEEERQRGNFPDRFSGHQFPNYSSELNVNALLLGDSALYLCASSLEGGGTYEQYFGPGTRLTVT.

The chain combines TRBV5-1 with TRBJ2-7; 8 bases agree with TRBD1. With V trimmed by 0 bases and J by 4 bases, 6 bases remained unmatched. CDR1 SGHRS and CDR2 YFSETQ come from the germline V gene. The CDR3 is made up of 15 amino acids. CDR3 bases: TGCGCCAGCAGCTTGGCCCAGGGGGCGGGGTACGAGCAGTACTTC. Encoded protein: CASSLAQGAGYEQYF.

The CDR3 reads CASAGRVQETQYF. CDR3 nucleotide sequence: TGTGCCAGCGCAGGGAGGGTTCAAGAGACCCAGTACTTC. The chain recombines TRBV27 with TRBJ2-5, with 7 bases lining up with TRBD2. V dropped 8 bases and J dropped 2; count of bases not matched to a gene: 5. The CDR3 extends over 13 amino acids. Germline V lookup: CDR1 MNHEY, CDR2 SMNVEV (reference sequence).

V and J are TRBV5-1 and TRBJ2-3; 8 bases fit TRBD1. This CDR3 has 15 amino acids. With 4 bases clipped from V and 0 bases from J, the junction kept 4 bases outside the gene matches. From germline, CDR1 is SGHRS and CDR2 YFSETQ. CDR3 DNA: TGCGCCAGCAGCAAGACAGGGGACAGCACAGATACGCAGTATTTT. It is translated as CASSKTGDSTDTQYF.

This clone was seen more than once but under ten times. The chain has TRBV5-1 and TRBJ1-4; 7 nucleotides match TRBD1. Trimming removed 3 bases from V and 5 bases from J; junction bases left unmatched: 7. The germline gives CDR1 SGHRS, CDR2 YFSETQ. This CDR3 comprises 15 residues. The CDR3 sequence is CASSYSGGSNEKLFF. In nucleotides, the CDR3 is TGCGCCAGCAGCTACTCAGGGGGTAGCAATGAAAAACTGTTTTTT.